A selection of T cell receptor beta chains follows, all from one sample in a study of T cell responses to AZD1222 COVID-19 vaccine. Sequencing used immunoSEQ multiplex PCR; TCRdb keeps in-frame clones, though not all of them. The sample has some 140,000 clones, roughly 87% seen once. The source material was peripheral blood, sampled 28 days after the second AZD1222 dose. The receptors shown here come from an adult who received the AZD1222 COVID-19 vaccine. The CDR3 runs from the conserved cysteine through the conserved F or W. The order of the fields is CDR3 length, D gene, V gene, clone size, CDR3 protein. A D gene is named only where the DNA matches it firmly. Clone size is stated in some rows and not others, as once, few, many or a class when expanded.

14 . TRBV28 once CASSFPVSGNTIYF
16 TRBD1 TRBV24-1 . CATSGGTGGSTDTQYF
14 . TRBV15 . CATSRDRYGQPQHF
14 . TRBV18 . CASSPQNEKTEAFF
15 TRBD1 TRBV29-1 . CSVERSGTGVKGYTF
15 . TRBV3-1/TRBV3-2 . CASSRSSGSDTEAFF
13 . TRBV29-1 . CSVWKRYSYEQYF
14 TRBD2 TRBV25-1 . CASSESSGSDEQYF
11 . TRBV5-1 . CASSLRGRYTF
16 TRBD1 TRBV4-3 . CASSQEPQGAPYGYTF
11 . TRBV3-1/TRBV3-2 . CASSHRTEAFF
14 TRBD1 TRBV30 . CAAGQGISGNTIYF
16 . TRBV7-8 large CASSLGPADLLYEQYF
13 TRBD1 TRBV29-1 . CSVAGQGIAGYTF
16 . TRBV7-9 . CASSFDRSSYNSPLHF
16 . TRBV5-1 once CASSLGGGMINTEAFF
16 . TRBV7-2 . CASSLAGPSSYNEQFF
16 . TRBV9 . CASSPRGNYGYNEQFF
15 . TRBV18 . CASSSTASSGNTIYF
16 . TRBV4-1 . CASSQGRSYSNQPQHF
14 . TRBV24-1 . CASRRTGPRDEQFF
13 . TRBV27 . CASSLGRVYEQYF
16 TRBD1 TRBV7-8 . CASSRGQARSGNTIYF
15 . TRBV18 . CASSPRRADGEKLFF
16 . TRBV19 . CASSIVRVATNEKLFF
12 TRBD1 TRBV19 . CAMGQGMYGYTF
14 . TRBV25-1 . CATKDSNSYNEQFF
14 . TRBV30 . CAWGGPGRSYEQYF
17 TRBD1 TRBV9 . CASSVDVGDRGNNEQFF
15 TRBD2 TRBV5-5 . CASSLPSGDTDTQYF
16 . TRBV10-3 . CAISDDTAVAGNTIYF
14 . TRBV2 . CASTEWGGGYEQYF
13 . TRBV3-1/TRBV3-2 few CASSQRRADTQYF
16 TRBD1 TRBV7-8 . CASSLVGGLSGNTIYF
15 . TRBV2 . CASRTVGGLREKLFF
16 TRBD1 TRBV10-3 . CAISPLGQGVSYEQYF
17 TRBD2 TRBV2 . CASSELAGAHSYNEQFF
14 . TRBV30 . CAWSVSVVTDTQYF
16 TRBD2 TRBV27 . CASTLRSGGSGNEQFF
17 . TRBV4-3 few CASSQEYFGTGHQPQHF
14 . TRBV5-6 . CASSSYDRSYGYTF
18 TRBD1 TRBV7-2 . CASSLGMLQGAVDTEAFF
13 TRBD1 TRBV29-1 . CSARTGVGEKLFF
19 TRBD2 TRBV5-5 . CASNPARTSGRTAQETQYF
12 TRBD1 TRBV29-1 . CSVVPGGNEQYF
14 . TRBV18 once CASSQRTANTEAFF
15 . TRBV5-1 few CASSLFSVRDTEAFF
12 . TRBV29-1 . CSVALAQDTQYF
12 . TRBV12-3/TRBV12-4 . CAIRAPGDIQYF
13 . TRBV18 . CASSPQGREGYTF
13 . TRBV2 once CASSEEVNQPQHF
13 TRBD1 TRBV11-2 . CASSITPGQGLNF
15 . TRBV4-2 . CASSQTDGANSPLHF
17 TRBD2 TRBV7-6 . CASSRLTSGLFLNEQFF
15 . TRBV18 . CASSPAEGVREKLFF